Presented here are 19 T cell receptor beta chains from one specimen sequenced in a study. TCRdb reprocessed the RT-PCR reads with MiXCR, giving one entry per CDR3 protein. The sample records fewer than 800,000 distinct CDR3 sequences, 12% to 15% being singletons. Sequencing was done on a sample of memory CD4+ T cells from blood. Every receptor here comes from a female donor in good health, serving as a healthy control.

On this clonotype: This may come from a read error, since a much larger clone is one base off. This rearrangement joins TRBV20-1 to TRBJ2-3; D uncertain. The CDR3 contains 14 residues. Trimming shortened V by 7 bases and J by 2 bases, and 16 bases separated the two germline ends. The germline CDR1 and CDR2 sequences are DFQATT and SNEGSKA (reference sequence). CDR3 in amino acids: CSVLTPSHTDTQYF. CDR3 coding DNA: TGCAGTGTCTTAACCCCGTCTCACACAGATACGCAGTATTTT.

There are many counts of this clonotype. The genes are TRBV20-1 and TRBJ2-3, with D perhaps TRBD2 (5 bases). The CDR3 runs to 13 residues. V gave up 6 bases and J gave up 0 bases, with 10 bases separating them. Germline V gene data show CDR1 as DFQATT and CDR2 as SNEGSKA (reference sequence). CDR3 nucleotide sequence: TGCAGTGCCGAAGCGGATAGCACAGATACGCAGTATTTT. Its translation is CSAEADSTDTQYF.

This clonotype was observed at least ten times. This rearrangement joins TRBV30 to TRBJ1-1, with a weak D call TRBD1 (5 bases). This CDR3 comprises 15 residues. Deletions cut 4 bases from V and 0 bases from J, with 15 bases between. The V gene's germline CDR1 is GTSNPN and CDR2 SVGIG (reference sequence). This CDR3 is CAWTPMGQMNTEAFF. In DNA form, the CDR3 reads TGTGCCTGGACCCCAATGGGGCAGATGAACACTGAAGCTTTCTTT.

This clonotype showed up just a few times. The chain recombines TRBV7-2 with TRBJ1-2, with a weak D call TRBD1 (6 bases). V was clipped by 5 bases and J by 8 bases, with 21 bases between them. Looked up from germline, CDR1 is SGHTA and CDR2 is FQGNSA. This CDR3 region has 15 residues. The CDR3 region is CASSPGGAGVRGYTF. CDR3 nucleotides: TGTGCCAGCAGCCCGGGGGGGGCTGGTGTCCGCGGCTACACCTTC.

The J gene is TRBJ1-2, the V gene TRBV6-1; 9 bases line up with TRBD1. Per the germline V gene, CDR1 is MNHNS and CDR2 is SASEGT. V lost 6 bases to trimming and J lost 8 bases; unmatched junction nucleotides: 10. The CDR3 length is 14 residues. The chain's CDR3 is CASRPTGGIRGYTF. CDR3 coding DNA: TGTGCCAGCAGGCCAACAGGGGGCATAAGAGGCTACACCTTC.

This clonotype was seen many times. The J gene is TRBJ1-1, the V gene TRBV6-2 or TRBV6-3; D unclear. There are 13 residues in the CDR3. Germline-derived CDR1 and CDR2 are MNHEY and SVGEGT. V dropped 4 bases and J dropped 4 bases, with 10 bases sitting between them. The CDR3 sequence: CASSLNTATEAFF. In DNA form, the CDR3 reads TGTGCCAGCAGTTTGAATACAGCCACTGAAGCTTTCTTT.

This sequence joins TRBV4-2 and TRBJ2-2; weak D call: TRBD2 (5 bases). Germline CDR1 is LGHNA and CDR2 is YNFKEQ. V was trimmed by 8 bases and J by 5 bases, leaving 18 bases between them. The CDR3 covers 15 residues. Here the CDR3 reads CASLPRPTGTGELFF. Here the CDR3 DNA reads TGTGCCAGCTTGCCACGCCCCACGGGGACCGGGGAGCTGTTTTTT.

This clonotype appeared a few times. The chain joins TRBV7-2 to TRBJ1-5; D gene ambiguous. The CDR3 spans 12 residues. Trimming took off 11 bases at V and 3 bases at J, with 11 bases between the two ends. CDR1 is SGHTA and CDR2 is FQGNSA in the germline V gene. The CDR3 loop reads CASGSVNQPQHF. The CDR3 nucleotides read TGTGCCTCTGGCTCGGTCAATCAGCCCCAGCATTTT.

The V call is TRBV15, the J call TRBJ2-2; 7 nucleotides line up with TRBD1. With 3 bases clipped from V and 4 bases from J, the junction kept 5 bases outside the gene matches. This CDR3 spans 15 amino acids. Germline values: CDR1 LNHNV, CDR2 YYDKDF (reference sequence). In DNA form, the CDR3 reads TGTGCCACCAGCAGCCGACAGGGACCCACCGGGGAGCTGTTTTTT. This translates into CATSSRQGPTGELFF. The full variable domain, in which reference TRBV15 and TRBJ2-2 provide the parts outside the CDR3, is DAMVIQNPRYQVTQFGKPVTLSCSQTLNHNVMYWYQQKSSQAPKLLFHYYDKDFNNEADTPDNFQSRRPNTSFCFLDIRSPGLGDTAMYLCATSSRQGPTGELFFGEGSRLTVL.

The chain carries TRBV6-2 or TRBV6-3 and TRBJ1-1, with D unresolved. In germline, CDR1 is MNHEY, CDR2 SVGEGT. V lost 1 base to trimming and J lost 1 base, with 13 bases between them. This CDR3 has 16 amino acids. The CDR3 DNA sequence: TGTGCCAGCAGTTACTATTCGGGTCTCCCGAACACTGAAGCTTTCTTT. It codes for CASSYYSGLPNTEAFF.

This clonotype showed up just a few times. CDR3 sequence (DNA): TGTGCCAGCAGAGTCGGGACAGGGGCATACAATGAGCAGTTCTTC. It yields the protein CASRVGTGAYNEQFF. The chain recombines TRBV28 with TRBJ2-1; 10 bases are a match to TRBD1. There are 15 residues in the CDR3. The germline gives CDR1 MDHEN, CDR2 SYDVKM. V lost 6 bases to trimming and J lost 4 bases; unmatched junction nucleotides: 6. The whole variable domain, filled in from reference TRBV28 and TRBJ2-1, reads DVKVTQSSRYLVKRTGEKVFLECVQDMDHENMFWYRQDPGLGLRLIYFSYDVKMKEKGDIPEGYSVSREKKERFSLILESASTNQTSMYLCASRVGTGAYNEQFFGPGTRLTVL.

The rearrangement links TRBV27 to TRBJ2-1; D gene unclear. V lost 7 bases, J lost 0 bases, and 10 bases lay in between. CDR3 length: 14 amino acids. Germline CDR1 is MNHEY and CDR2 is SMNVEV (reference sequence). DNA of the CDR3: TGTGCCAGCAAAGGAACCAACTCCTACAATGAGCAGTTCTTC. It codes for CASKGTNSYNEQFF.

The gene calls are TRBV3-1 and TRBJ1-1; maybe TRBD1 (6 bases). Trimming removed 1 base at V and 1 base at J, with 10 bases between. The CDR3 spans 15 residues. Germline V gene lookup returns CDR1 LGHDT and CDR2 YNNKEL (reference sequence). CDR3 coding DNA: TGTGCCAGCAGCCAAGCCGGGACACAGAACACTGAAGCTTTCTTT. It is translated as CASSQAGTQNTEAFF.

There are a few counts of this clonotype. CDR3 sequence (DNA): TGTGCCACCAGCAGAGATAGGGGATTTGAGCAGTACTTC. This encodes CATSRDRGFEQYF. The chain employs TRBV15 and TRBJ2-7; possible D gene TRBD1, 5 bases. V was pared by 0 bases and J by 7 bases, with 10 bases between. Germline V gene data show CDR1 as LNHNV and CDR2 as YYDKDF (reference sequence). The CDR3 sequence is 13 residues long.

This clonotype was counted at least ten times. This sequence joins TRBV7-2 and TRBJ1-1, with no clear D. From germline, CDR1 is SGHTA and CDR2 FQGNSA. The CDR3 spans 12 residues. V lost 2 bases and J 5 bases, leaving 6 bases between the germline ends. Here the CDR3 DNA reads TGTGCCAGCAGCTTAAGTCGGACTGAAGCTTTCTTT. It specifies CASSLSRTEAFF.

The chain joins TRBV20-1 to TRBJ1-5; D is unresolved. The CDR3 spans 16 residues. Germline V gene sequence: CDR1 DFQATT, CDR2 SNEGSKA (reference sequence). V was trimmed by 0 bases and J by 2 bases, leaving 14 bases between them. The CDR3 region is CSARDSRAVGNQPQHF. The CDR3 bases are TGCAGTGCTAGAGATAGCCGGGCGGTGGGCAATCAGCCCCAGCATTTT.

The chain recombines TRBV7-9 with TRBJ1-1; tentatively, D is TRBD1 (6 bases). V dropped 3 bases and J dropped 1 base, with 12 bases sitting between them. CDR1 and CDR2 from the germline V gene are SEHNR and FQNEAQ (reference sequence). This CDR3 spans 15 amino acids. This CDR3 is CASSFLIGGNTEAFF. CDR3 in DNA: TGTGCCAGCAGCTTTTTAATAGGGGGGAACACTGAAGCTTTCTTT.

The CDR3: CAIRTESNQPQHF. DNA for the CDR3: TGTGCCATAAGGACAGAGAGCAATCAGCCCCAGCATTTT. The V gene is TRBV6-1, the J gene TRBJ1-5; TRBD1 might be the D (6 bases). The V end was cut by 10 bases, the J end by 1 base, with 11 bases between. In germline, CDR1 is MNHNS, CDR2 SASEGT. The CDR3 runs to 13 residues.

This clonotype was recorded at least ten times. The chain employs TRBV29-1 and TRBJ2-1; TRBD2 aligns across 8 bases. The V segment lost 8 bases and the J segment 0 bases; nucleotides outside the gene matches: 15. Germline CDR1 reads SQVTM; CDR2 reads ANQGSEA. This CDR3 spans 17 amino acids. CDR3: CSSWGGKRESSYNEQFF. The DNA for the CDR3 is TGCAGCTCTTGGGGAGGGAAGCGGGAGAGCTCCTACAATGAGCAGTTCTTC.